The 27 T cell receptor beta chains below were found in one sample sequenced in a study of T cells in Graves' hyperthyroidism and ophthalmopathy. Using RNA transcripts as the source, TCR beta CDR3 regions were amplified. The HTBI primer set drove a first-round RT-PCR of the TCR CDR3. One entry per CDR3 protein, called by TCRdb with MiXCR from the multiplex PCR reads. The sample lists some 150,000 distinct CDR3 sequences, around 21% occurring once. Input material: blood. The receptors shown here come from a woman between 50 and 59 years old with Graves' hyperthyroidism that later progressed to Graves' ophthalmopathy.

This clonotype was observed at least ten times. This sequence joins TRBV28 and TRBJ2-1; 10 bases are a match to TRBD1. CDR1 is MDHEN and CDR2 is SYDVKM in the germline V gene. There are 16 residues in the CDR3. Trimming at V came to 4 bases and at J to 8 bases, leaving 11 bases not matched to a gene. The CDR3 protein is CASSSPGTGERHEQFF. CDR3 bases: TGTGCCAGCAGTTCTCCCGGGACAGGGGAGAGGCATGAGCAGTTCTTC. Looking up the rest from reference TRBV28 and TRBJ2-1 gives the full variable domain: DVKVTQSSRYLVKRTGEKVFLECVQDMDHENMFWYRQDPGLGLRLIYFSYDVKMKEKGDIPEGYSVSREKKERFSLILESASTNQTSMYLCASSSPGTGERHEQFFGPGTRLTVL.

This sequence joins TRBV29-1 and TRBJ2-7; TRBD1 is a possible D gene (5 bases). Trimming removed 6 bases at V and 6 bases at J, with 18 bases between. This CDR3 has 13 residues. Germline V CDR1 and CDR2: SQVTM, ANQGSEA. The DNA of the CDR3 is TGCAGCGTCCTCCAGGGCCCGGTCAGCGAGCAGTACTTC. This gives the protein CSVLQGPVSEQYF.

The rearrangement uses TRBV15 and TRBJ1-6; D is uncertain. Germline CDR1 reads LNHNV; CDR2 reads YYDKDF (reference sequence). Trimming pared 0 bases from V and 9 bases from J, leaving 9 bases between. The CDR3 has 14 residues. The CDR3: CATSRDTGGSPLHF. CDR3 nucleotides: TGTGCCACCAGCAGAGACACGGGTGGTTCACCCCTCCACTTT.

The sample holds many counts of this clonotype. The chain is built from TRBV7-9 and TRBJ2-7; D gene ambiguous. V lost 1 base, J lost 3 bases, and 10 bases lay in between. The CDR3 runs to 14 residues. Germline assignment: CDR1 SEHNR and CDR2 FQNEAQ (reference sequence). The CDR3 coding sequence is TGTGCCAGCAGCTTAGGGTCGGTCCGCTACGAGCAGTACTTC. Translation gives CASSLGSVRYEQYF.

This clonotype has only a few counts. This chain connects TRBV5-6 to TRBJ2-5, with D unresolved. Germline-derived CDR1 and CDR2 are SGHDT and YYEEEE. The V end was cut by 2 bases, the J end by 1 base, with 6 bases between. This CDR3 contains 13 residues. CDR3 residues: CASSFHGQETQYF. CDR3 in DNA: TGTGCCAGCAGCTTTCACGGCCAAGAGACCCAGTACTTC.

This clonotype occurred a few times. CDR3 protein: CASSSGLITDTQYF. The CDR3 coding sequence is TGCGCCAGCAGCTCGGGACTAATCACAGATACGCAGTATTTT. The gene calls are TRBV5-1 and TRBJ2-3; 7 bases agree with TRBD2. The CDR3 sequence is 14 residues long. Germline V gene data show CDR1 as SGHRS and CDR2 as YFSETQ. The V and J ends lost 3 bases and 2 bases, in that order; junction bases with no gene match: 3.

This clonotype was recorded at least ten times. The chain recombines TRBV3-1 with TRBJ2-1; 10 bases align to TRBD2. J was trimmed by 11 bases and V by 3 bases; bases with no gene match: 10. CDR3 size: 15 residues. Germline V gene sequence: CDR1 LGHDT, CDR2 YNNKEL (reference sequence). For the CDR3, the DNA is TGTGCCAGCAGCCATCAGACTAGCGGGCCAGGGAAGCAGTTCTTC. This codes for CASSHQTSGPGKQFF.

This clonotype has ten or more counts. The rearrangement uses TRBV6-1 and TRBJ2-7; TRBD1 matches 10 bases. The length of the CDR3 is 16 residues. V gave up 0 bases and J gave up 4 bases; unmatched junction bases: 6. The germline V gene has CDR1 MNHNS and CDR2 SASEGT. DNA of the CDR3: TGTGCCAGCAGTGAAGCTCGACAGGGGGCGCGGTACGAGCAGTACTTC. Protein product: CASSEARQGARYEQYF.

The sample holds many counts of this clonotype. The V gene is TRBV7-8, the J gene TRBJ2-3; a possible D gene is TRBD1 (5 bases). The germline V gene encodes CDR1 SGHVS and CDR2 FQNEAQ. The CDR3 extends over 14 amino acids. V lost 1 base to trimming and J lost 6 bases, with 11 bases between them. DNA of the CDR3: TGTGCCAGCAGCTTAGTGGAAGGGGCTGATACGCAGTATTTT. Protein sequence: CASSLVEGADTQYF.

This chain joins TRBV15 and TRBJ1-6; TRBD1 is a possible D gene (6 bases). Germline lookup yields CDR1 LNHNV and CDR2 YYDKDF (reference sequence). This CDR3 contains 16 residues. V was clipped by 1 base and J by 10 bases, with 17 bases between them. The CDR3 DNA reads as TGTGCCACCAGCAGAGGTTGGGGGGCTCGTCGATCACCCCTCCACTTT. As protein: CATSRGWGARRSPLHF.

This clonotype has at least ten counts. This chain links TRBV28 with TRBJ2-5; 10 positions agree with TRBD2. Unmatched junction bases numbered 7, after V lost 5 bases and J lost 4 bases. Looked up from germline, CDR1 is MDHEN and CDR2 is SYDVKM. This CDR3 region has 15 residues. CDR3: CASSPLAGEAETQYF. The CDR3 DNA follows: TGTGCCAGCAGTCCCCTAGCGGGGGAGGCAGAGACCCAGTACTTC.

V usage is TRBV11-2 and J usage is TRBJ2-1; 8 nucleotides line up with TRBD2. CDR1 is SGHAT, CDR2 FQNNGV, per germline. This CDR3 has 13 amino acids. Trimming removed 6 bases from V and 15 bases from J; junction bases left unmatched: 13. Here the CDR3 reads CASRRNLGLAVFF. For the CDR3, the DNA is TGTGCCAGCAGAAGAAACCTTGGACTAGCCGTGTTCTTC.

This clonotype has ten or more counts. This chain uses TRBV5-1 with TRBJ2-1; TRBD2 aligns across 9 bases. Trimming cost V 0 bases and J 7 bases; bases outside gene matches: 11. Germline loops: CDR1 SGHRS, CDR2 YFSETQ. The CDR3 spans 17 residues. The CDR3 loop is CASSLGLAAQRGNEQFF. CDR3 nucleotide sequence: TGCGCCAGCAGCTTGGGACTAGCGGCCCAAAGGGGAAATGAGCAGTTCTTC.

This chain links TRBV3-1 with TRBJ2-7; D gene ambiguous. CDR1 and CDR2 from the germline V gene are LGHDT and YNNKEL (reference sequence). CDR3 length: 16 residues. V dropped 0 bases and J dropped 5 bases, with 17 bases sitting between them. CDR3 sequence: CASSQDWASSVDEQYV. CDR3 nucleotide sequence: TGTGCCAGCAGCCAAGATTGGGCCAGCAGCGTGGACGAGCAGTACGTC.

This clonotype was detected ten times or more. The J gene is TRBJ1-6, the V gene TRBV11-2, with 8 nucleotides matching TRBD1. V was pared by 0 bases and J by 7 bases, with 2 bases of the junction left unmatched. Germline V gene lookup returns CDR1 SGHAT and CDR2 FQNNGV. CDR3 length: 15 residues. The CDR3, as DNA: TGTGCCAGCAGCTTAGATCAGGGGGCGAATTCACCCCTCCACTTT. It specifies CASSLDQGANSPLHF.

A few counts support this clonotype. The chain employs TRBV18 and TRBJ2-7; D possibly uses TRBD1 or TRBD2 (5 bases each). CDR3 length: 16 amino acids. Germline V CDR1 and CDR2: KGHSH, LQKENI. V shed 0 bases and J shed 6 bases, with 18 bases lying between them. The CDR3 sequence is CASSPPINQGRGEQYF. The CDR3 DNA reads TGTGCCAGCTCACCACCGATTAACCAGGGACGGGGCGAGCAGTACTTC.

This clonotype was observed at least ten times. This chain links TRBV2 with TRBJ1-1; the D gene is possibly TRBD1 (5 bases). Trimming took 2 bases from V and 6 from J, leaving 16 bases between them. Germline V gene sequence: CDR1 SNHLY, CDR2 FYNNEI. The CDR3 extends over 15 amino acids. CDR3 coding DNA: TGTGCCAGCAGTGAATCGCGGGGCCTGAGGGCTGAAGCTTTCTTT. It translates to CASSESRGLRAEAFF. Full variable domain (missing parts from reference TRBV2 and TRBJ1-1): EPEVTQTPSHQVTQMGQEVILRCVPISNHLYFYWYRQILGQKVEFLVSFYNNEISEKSEIFDDQFSVERPDGSNFTLKIRSTKLEDSAMYFCASSESRGLRAEAFFGQGTRLTVV.

This chain uses TRBV14 with TRBJ2-1, with a tentative D call TRBD1 (6 bases). The V gene lost 6 bases and the J gene lost 0 bases, with 12 bases spanning the gap. Germline V gene data show CDR1 as SGHDN and CDR2 as FVKESK. The CDR3 length is 15 residues. CDR3 sequence: CASRHRASSYNEQFF. In DNA, the CDR3 is TGTGCCAGCAGGCACAGGGCCAGCTCCTACAATGAGCAGTTCTTC.

This clonotype was observed many times. The chain recombines TRBV7-6 with TRBJ2-3; D uncertain. The CDR3 consists of 12 residues. Germline values: CDR1 SGHVS, CDR2 FNYEAQ. With 1 base removed from V and 8 bases from J, the gap between germline ends came to 7 bases. The CDR3 loop is CASSLEVGTQYF. CDR3 DNA: TGTGCCAGCAGCTTAGAAGTTGGTACGCAGTATTTT.

Many counts were recorded for this clonotype. This chain joins TRBV28 and TRBJ2-1; D might be TRBD2 (6 bases). Germline V gives CDR1 MDHEN, CDR2 SYDVKM. Trimming took 2 bases from V and 9 from J, leaving 23 bases between them. CDR3 length: 17 amino acids. The CDR3 loop reads CASSLVAWGLARSEQFF. The CDR3, as DNA: TGTGCCAGCAGTTTAGTCGCGTGGGGACTCGCACGTTCTGAGCAGTTCTTC.

This sequence joins TRBV28 and TRBJ2-1, with 8 bases lining up with TRBD1. V trimming: 6 bases; J trimming: 5 bases; junction bases outside the gene matches: 12. Germline CDR1 MDHEN, CDR2 SYDVKM. This CDR3 comprises 16 residues. CDR3 protein: CASRDRQGPFNNEQFF. Here the CDR3 DNA reads TGTGCCAGCAGGGACAGACAGGGGCCTTTTAACAATGAGCAGTTCTTC.

This clonotype has only one observation. The rearrangement joins TRBV30 to TRBJ1-5, with 10 bases matching TRBD1. The CDR3 extends over 15 amino acids. Germline CDR1 and CDR2: GTSNPN and SVGIG (reference sequence). V lost 2 bases and J lost 4; bases outside the gene matches: 5. In DNA, the CDR3 is TGTGCCTGGAGTACCGGGACAGGGGTAAATCAGCCCCAGCATTTT. Amino acids: CAWSTGTGVNQPQHF.

This clonotype was detected many times. This rearrangement joins TRBV28 to TRBJ1-1; D is perhaps TRBD1 (5 bases). With 6 bases removed from V and 4 bases from J, the gap between germline ends came to 12 bases. CDR3 size: 13 residues. Germline V gene lookup returns CDR1 MDHEN and CDR2 SYDVKM. CDR3 region: CASSGTSGTEAFF. CDR3 nucleotides: TGTGCCAGCAGCGGGACCTCGGGCACTGAAGCTTTCTTT. The full variable domain, rest sourced from reference TRBV28 and TRBJ1-1, is DVKVTQSSRYLVKRTGEKVFLECVQDMDHENMFWYRQDPGLGLRLIYFSYDVKMKEKGDIPEGYSVSREKKERFSLILESASTNQTSMYLCASSGTSGTEAFFGQGTRLTVV.

This clonotype was recorded a few times. The chain employs TRBV18 and TRBJ2-2, with no clear D. V was clipped by 3 bases and J by 4 bases, with 18 bases between them. The CDR3 covers 17 residues. Germline-derived CDR1 and CDR2 are KGHSH and LQKENI. CDR3 amino acids: CASSPPVKTGPTGELFF. The CDR3 DNA is TGTGCCAGCTCACCCCCCGTCAAGACTGGGCCCACCGGGGAGCTGTTTTTT.

The chain couples TRBV6-1 to TRBJ2-7, with TRBD1 matching over 9 bases. V lost 0 bases and J lost 1; bases outside the gene matches: 7. This CDR3 has 17 residues. Germline assignment: CDR1 MNHNS and CDR2 SASEGT. The CDR3 DNA sequence: TGTGCCAGCAGTGAAGCCCTACAGGGGGCAACGTCCTACGAGCAGTACTTC. This translates into CASSEALQGATSYEQYF.

This chain joins TRBV7-9 and TRBJ2-6; D gene uncertain. V was cut by 3 bases and J by 4 bases, with 10 bases left in between. From germline, CDR1 is SEHNR and CDR2 FQNEAQ (reference sequence). The CDR3 covers 15 residues. Here the CDR3 reads CASSLKESGANVLTF. CDR3 sequence (DNA): TGTGCCAGCAGCTTGAAGGAGTCCGGGGCCAACGTCCTGACTTTC.

This clonotype was observed once. One end of the junction varies from germline; a read error may be responsible. The chain employs TRBV13 and TRBJ1-4, with D possibly TRBD1 on 6 matching bases. Germline loops: CDR1 PRHDT, CDR2 FYEKMQ (reference sequence). This CDR3 region has 12 residues. Here the CDR3 DNA reads TGTGCCAGCAGCCTAGGACAGGAAAAACTGTTTTTT. As protein: CASSLGQEKLFF. Drawing the rest from reference TRBV13 and TRBJ1-4, the complete variable domain is AAGVIQSPRHLIKEKRETATLKCYPIPRHDTVYWYQQGPGQDPQFLISFYEKMQSDKGSIPDRFSAQQFSDYHSELNMSSLELGDSALYFCASSLGQEKLFFGSGTQLSVL.